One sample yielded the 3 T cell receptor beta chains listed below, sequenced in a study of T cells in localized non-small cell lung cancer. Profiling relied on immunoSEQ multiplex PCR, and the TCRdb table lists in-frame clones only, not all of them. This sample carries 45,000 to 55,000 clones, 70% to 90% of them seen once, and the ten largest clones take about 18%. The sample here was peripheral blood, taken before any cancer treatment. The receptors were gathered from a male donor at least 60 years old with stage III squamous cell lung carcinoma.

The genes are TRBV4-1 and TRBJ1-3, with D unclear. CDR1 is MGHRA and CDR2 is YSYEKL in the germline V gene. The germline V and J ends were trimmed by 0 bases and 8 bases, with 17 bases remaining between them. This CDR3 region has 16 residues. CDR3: CASSQEGQGYGDTIYF. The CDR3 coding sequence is TGCGCCAGCAGCCAAGAGGGCCAAGGGTACGGAGACACCATATATTTT.

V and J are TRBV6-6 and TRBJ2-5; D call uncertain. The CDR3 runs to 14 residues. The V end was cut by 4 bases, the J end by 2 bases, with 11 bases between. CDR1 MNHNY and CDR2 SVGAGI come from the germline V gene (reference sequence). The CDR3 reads CASSFSRVQETQYF. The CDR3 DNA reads TGTGCCAGCAGTTTTAGTCGGGTACAAGAGACCCAGTACTTC.

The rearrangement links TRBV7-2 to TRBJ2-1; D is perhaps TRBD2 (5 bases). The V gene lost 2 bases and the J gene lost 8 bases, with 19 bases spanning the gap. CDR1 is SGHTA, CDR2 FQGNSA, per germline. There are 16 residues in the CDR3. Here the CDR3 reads CASSLRQAPLVHEQFF. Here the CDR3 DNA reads TGTGCCAGCAGCTTAAGGCAGGCGCCACTAGTCCATGAGCAGTTCTTC. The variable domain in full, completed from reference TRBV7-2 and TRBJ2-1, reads GAGVSQSPSNKVTEKGKDVELRCDPISGHTALYWYRQSLGQGLEFLIYFQGNSAPDKSGLPSDRFSAERTGGSVSTLTIQRTQQEDSAVYLCASSLRQAPLVHEQFFGPGTRLTVL.